This record covers a single TCR beta chain. The germline gives CDR1 LNHDA, CDR2 SQIVND (reference sequence). The ends were cut back, 3 bases at V and 2 bases at J, with 13 bases in the middle. The CDR3 has 15 residues. Arm-PCR of CDR3 regions and iRepertoire HTBI primers were used to build TCR beta libraries. TCRdb reprocessed the multiplex PCR reads with MiXCR, giving one entry per CDR3 protein. The sample carries about 470,000 distinct CDR3 sequences, around a fifth recorded once. The data stem from a study of regulatory T cells in long-lasting Graves disease. Time point described: persistent/refractory GD, antithyroid drugs over 5 years with positive TRAb. PBMC RNA was the source of the TCR library.

This sequence joins TRBV19 and TRBJ1-1; TRBD1 is a possible D gene (6 bases). The receptor's source is a female donor with Graves disease. Sample: peripheral blood mononuclear cells (PBMCs), taken when the disease was refractory, from a patient treated with antithyroid drugs. Written as DNA, the CDR3 is TGTGCCAGTAGTATTTTTGGACAGCTTAACACTGAAGCTTTCTTT. Residues: CASSIFGQLNTEAFF.